This passage covers 27 T cell receptor beta chains from one sample sequenced in a study of CD4 and CD8 cells across lung adenocarcinoma regions. TCRdb independently ran MiXCR on the PCR reads; one entry per CDR3 protein. The repertoire has 13,000 or so distinct CDR3 sequences, roughly 40% of them found once; the top ten carry 17%. Sequenced material: CD4+ T cells from the center of a lung tumor. Every receptor here comes from a male donor with lung adenocarcinoma. The CD4 and CD8 labels of this study may be unreliable.

The CDR3 loop is CASIGRSPGSSYNEQFF. For the CDR3, the DNA is TGTGCCAGCATTGGACGGTCTCCGGGCTCCTCCTACAATGAGCAGTTCTTC. The chain couples TRBV27 to TRBJ2-1, with D unclear. The CDR3 extends over 17 amino acids. The germline V gene has CDR1 MNHEY and CDR2 SMNVEV (reference sequence). V was shortened by 7 bases and J by 0 bases, with 19 bases between the two germline ends.

The chain is built from TRBV6-5 and TRBJ2-1; the D gene is possibly TRBD2 (6 bases). The J call is uncertain, as TRBJ2-7 better fits the DNA end. Looked up from germline, CDR1 is MNHEY and CDR2 is SVGAGI. The CDR3 runs 15 residues. CDR3 sequence reads: CASSYSGGTHYEQYF. The CDR3 coding sequence is TGTGCCAGCAGTTACTCGGGAGGAACCCACTACGAGCAGTACTTC.

Of note for this clonotype: This sequence may be a read error, since a much larger clone differs from it by one base. This chain links TRBV5-1 with TRBJ2-1; 11 bases are a match to TRBD2. The CDR3 totals 16 residues. Germline loops: CDR1 SGHRS, CDR2 YFSETQ. DNA of the CDR3: TGCGCCAGCAGCTTGGCGTCTAGCGGGAGGAAGGGTGAGCAGCTCTTC. Translating gives CASSLASSGRKGEQLF.

This clonotype was seen only a few times. The rearrangement links TRBV7-8 to TRBJ2-4, with TRBD1 as a possible D gene (6 bases). The ends were cut back, 1 base at V and 13 bases at J, with 17 bases in the middle. Germline assignment: CDR1 SGHVS and CDR2 FQNEAQ. The length of the CDR3 is 14 residues. The CDR3 protein is CASSLGDINNEQYF. CDR3 DNA sequence: TGTGCCAGCAGCTTAGGGGACATTAACAATGAGCAGTACTTC.

This clonotype was picked up one time. A much larger clone sits a single nucleotide away, making a read error possible. This chain connects TRBV6-1 to TRBJ2-1; 8 bases are shared with TRBD1. The germline V gene encodes CDR1 MNHNS and CDR2 SASEGT. With 4 bases clipped from V and 10 bases from J, the junction kept 9 bases outside the gene matches. This CDR3 is built from 14 residues. The CDR3: CASSATGGRYEQFF. Written as DNA, the CDR3 is TGTGCCAGCAGTGCCACAGGGGGGAGGTACGAGCAGTTCTTC.

The sample holds many counts of this clonotype. The chain uses TRBV6-1 and TRBJ2-1; possibly TRBD1 for D (6 bases). The DNA end lines up better with TRBJ2-5; the J call may be wrong. Per the germline V gene, CDR1 is MNHNS and CDR2 is SASEGT. The CDR3 has 14 amino acids. Here the CDR3 DNA reads TGTGCCAGCAGTGAGGTCCCCCAGGGGGAGACCCAGTACTTC. Its translation: CASSEVPQGETQYF.

This chain joins TRBV27 and TRBJ2-5; TRBD1 might be the D (6 bases). CDR1 and CDR2 from the germline V gene are MNHEY and SMNVEV (reference sequence). The germline V and J ends were trimmed by 6 bases and 5 bases, with 16 bases remaining between them. The CDR3 consists of 14 residues. CDR3 DNA: TGTGCCAGCAGGGGGGCAGCGTGCGGCGAGACCCAGTACTTC. Translation: CASRGAACGETQYF.

The J gene is TRBJ2-7, the V gene TRBV6-1, with 9 bases lining up with TRBD2. V trimming: 6 bases; J trimming: 2 bases; junction bases outside the gene matches: 5. The CDR3 runs 14 residues. Germline CDR1 MNHNS, CDR2 SASEGT. This CDR3 reads CASRKTSGAYEQYF. In DNA form, the CDR3 reads TGTGCCAGCAGGAAGACTAGCGGCGCCTACGAGCAGTACTTC.

This clonotype was counted only a few times. The rearrangement uses TRBV3-1 and TRBJ2-1; 7 nucleotides line up with TRBD2. TRBJ2-5 matches the DNA end more closely, so the J call is doubtful. Germline CDR1 and CDR2: LGHDT and YNNKEL (reference sequence). This CDR3 contains 14 residues. The CDR3 spells CASSQGTSRETQYF. For the CDR3, the DNA is TGTGCCAGCAGCCAAGGGACTAGTAGGGAGACCCAGTACTTC.

The rearrangement links TRBV12-3 or TRBV12-4 to TRBJ2-3; the match to TRBD2 covers 9 bases. CDR3 size: 15 residues. After removal of 8 bases from V and 7 bases from J, the junction contained 13 bases not matched to a gene. In DNA form, the CDR3 reads TGTGCCAGCGCTTCCGGGGCGGGAGGGCCGCATACGCAGTATTTT. Translated: CASASGAGGPHTQYF.

This clonotype was detected only once. The chain links TRBV20-1 to TRBJ2-1; D tentatively reads TRBD1 or TRBD2 (5 bases each). Near its end, the DNA agrees better with TRBJ2-5, so the J call may be wrong. Germline V gene lookup returns CDR1 DFQATT and CDR2 SNEGSKA (reference sequence). The CDR3 length is 14 residues. The CDR3 loop is CSAGSGTRGETQYF. The CDR3 bases are TGCAGTGCCGGAAGTGGGACGCGCGGGGAGACCCAGTACTTC.

Ten or more counts support this clonotype. The chain employs TRBV6-2 or TRBV6-3 and TRBJ2-5, with 11 bases lining up with TRBD2. Germline assignment: CDR1 MNHEY and CDR2 SVGEGT. CDR3 length: 16 amino acids. J gave up 5 bases and V 6 bases, and 11 bases lay outside the gene matches. The DNA for the CDR3 is TGTGCCAGCAGCCCAACCACTAGCGGGAGTTGGGAGACCCAGTACTTC. As protein: CASSPTTSGSWETQYF.

Note on this clonotype: The junction differs from germline at one of its ends, possibly a read error. The chain links TRBV27 to TRBJ2-6; a possible D gene is TRBD1 (5 bases). Germline CDR1 MNHEY, CDR2 SMNVEV (reference sequence). The CDR3 has 15 residues. The CDR3: CASSFGHSGANVQSF. The CDR3 region has the DNA TGTGCCAGCAGTTTCGGACACTCTGGGGCCAACGTCCAGTCTTTC.

The chain has TRBV7-2 and TRBJ2-5; TRBD1 matches at 9 bases. CDR1 is SGHTA, CDR2 FQGNSA, per germline. The ends lost 8 bases at V and 2 bases at J; junction bases unmatched: 6. The CDR3 has 14 residues. CDR3 region: CASGPGQGQETQYF. CDR3 DNA sequence: TGTGCCAGCGGCCCGGGACAGGGACAAGAGACCCAGTACTTC.

A remark on this clonotype: A single base separates this from a much larger clone, so it may be a read error. The chain has TRBV7-8 and TRBJ2-3; D is tentatively TRBD1 or TRBD2 (6 bases each). The CDR3 sequence is 16 residues long. V lost 3 bases, J lost 0 bases, and 13 bases lay in between. From germline, CDR1 is SGHVS and CDR2 FQNEAQ. The CDR3 sequence: CASSFGRGGSTDTQYF. CDR3 nucleotides: TGTGCCAGCAGCTTCGGGAGAGGGGGTAGCACAGATACGCAGTATTTT.

V gene TRBV12-3 or TRBV12-4 combines with J gene TRBJ2-5; D unclear. Deletions cut 6 bases from V and 2 bases from J, with 13 bases between. The CDR3 runs 14 residues. In DNA, the CDR3 is TGTGCCAGCAGCCAGAGCTTAGGGCAAGAGACCCAGTACTTC. It encodes CASSQSLGQETQYF.

The rearrangement uses TRBV7-7 and TRBJ2-3; 9 nucleotides line up with TRBD1. CDR1 and CDR2 (germline): SSHAT, FNYEAQ (reference sequence). This CDR3 comprises 15 residues. The CDR3 DNA reads as TGTGCTAGGAGCTTAGGACAGGGGCACCCAGATACGCAGTATTTT. Translation: CARSLGQGHPDTQYF.

The sample holds one count of this clonotype. One end of the junction is discordant with germline, which a read error may explain. The chain recombines TRBV10-3 with TRBJ2-1; D possibly corresponds to TRBD2 (6 bases). Germline loops: CDR1 ENHRY, CDR2 SYGVKD. CDR3 length: 13 amino acids. CDR3 bases: TGTACCATCAGTGAGCGAGCTAGCGATGAGCAGTTCTTC. Translated: CTISERASDEQFF.

The V gene is TRBV28, the J gene TRBJ1-1; perhaps TRBD1 as D (6 bases). The germline CDR1 and CDR2 sequences are MDHEN and SYDVKM. The length of the CDR3 is 15 residues. V was pared by 7 bases and J by 7 bases, with 22 bases between. The CDR3 reads CASTTMGGTLNEAFF. CDR3 DNA sequence: TGTGCCAGCACCACCATGGGGGGGACACTAAATGAAGCTTTCTTT.

This clonotype showed up just a few times. This clone may be a read error of a much larger clone one base away. V gene TRBV6-1 combines with J gene TRBJ2-4; D tentatively fits TRBD1 or TRBD2 (5 bases each). Deletions cut 0 bases from V and 13 bases from J, with 22 bases between. The CDR3 is 16 residues long. Germline loops: CDR1 MNHNS, CDR2 SASEGT. The CDR3 region is CASSEASGTPYNEQYF. Written as DNA, the CDR3 is TGTGCCAGCAGTGAAGCGTCCGGGACCCCTTACAATGAGCAGTACTTC.

A few counts support this clonotype. This chain links TRBV10-1 with TRBJ2-3; the match to TRBD2 covers 10 bases. Germline CDR1 is WNHNN and CDR2 is SYGVQD (reference sequence). Trimming took 5 bases from V and 3 from J; bases not matched to a gene: 8. CDR3 length: 16 residues. The CDR3 sequence is CASSPWVAGGTDTQYF. Written as DNA, the CDR3 is TGCGCCAGCAGTCCTTGGGTAGCGGGAGGTACAGATACGCAGTATTTT.

The CDR3 nucleotides read TGTGCCATCAGTGACTCATGGCGGGAGAGGATGGACAATGAGCAGTTCTTC. This gives the protein CAISDSWRERMDNEQFF. The V call is TRBV10-3, the J call TRBJ2-1; 7 bases align to TRBD2. CDR3 size: 17 residues. Germline CDR1 is ENHRY and CDR2 is SYGVKD. Losses at the gene ends were 3 bases for V and 5 bases for J; bases not matched to a gene: 13.

The chain links TRBV20-1 to TRBJ2-5; 12 positions agree with TRBD2. V lost 4 bases to trimming and J lost 7 bases; unmatched junction nucleotides: 10. CDR3 length: 15 residues. The germline CDR1 and CDR2 sequences are DFQATT and SNEGSKA (reference sequence). CDR3 sequence reads: CSATRTSGTLGTQYF. Here the CDR3 DNA reads TGCAGTGCTACCCGGACTAGCGGGACCTTAGGGACCCAGTACTTC.

The sample holds a few counts of this clonotype. The J gene is TRBJ2-1, the V gene TRBV10-2, with 7 bases lining up with TRBD2. The CDR3 runs to 14 residues. Germline V gene sequence: CDR1 WSHSY, CDR2 SAAADI. V shed 6 bases and J 5 bases; nucleotides not matched to a gene: 7. The CDR3 reads CASRPRGDDNEQFF. CDR3 sequence (DNA): TGCGCCAGCAGACCACGGGGGGATGACAATGAGCAGTTCTTC.

This clonotype was detected ten times or more. This chain joins TRBV12-3 or TRBV12-4 and TRBJ2-5; D is perhaps TRBD1 or TRBD2 (6 bases each). The V gene lost 7 bases and the J gene lost 9 bases, with 24 bases spanning the gap. The CDR3 runs 15 residues. Here the CDR3 DNA reads TGTGCCAGCACCAATCCCGGGGGCTCGCCACTTGCCCAGTACTTC. Its protein product is CASTNPGGSPLAQYF.

Many counts were recorded for this clonotype. The V gene is TRBV12-3 or TRBV12-4, the J gene TRBJ2-1, with D perhaps TRBD2 (5 bases). This CDR3 spans 15 amino acids. V gave up 4 bases and J gave up 5 bases, with 15 bases separating them. Here the CDR3 DNA reads TGTGCCAGCAGTTATCACACCGGGATAAACAATGAGCAGTTCTTC. Its protein is CASSYHTGINNEQFF.

The sample holds one count of this clonotype. This likely comes from a read error, as the CDR3 has no conserved phenylalanine or tryptophan at its end. The limits of the CDR3 on the DNA are not certain, so only TCRdb's listed CDR3 is given. This rearrangement joins TRBV7-6 to TRBJ2-7. The length of the CDR3 is 8 amino acids, counting both ends. Per the germline V gene, CDR1 is SGHVS and CDR2 is FNYEAQ. CDR3 sequence: CASSLASS.